This T cell receptor (beta chain) was observed in a study of control samples from healthy donors and cancer patients. The CDR3 covers 14 residues. Trimming left V 0 bases short and J 7 bases short, with 10 bases between. Germline V gene sequence: CDR1 MGHRA, CDR2 YSYEKL. This clone was counted a single time. The protocol was immunoSEQ multiplex PCR, while the TCRdb copy is restricted to in-frame clones and leaves out a portion. The sample holds 65,000 to 90,000 clones; around 93% are singletons and the top ten take more than 2.5%. The receptor was isolated from a woman in her thirties in good health. Input material: blood. V gene TRBV4-1 combines with J gene TRBJ1-5; D is possibly TRBD1 (5 bases). The CDR3: CASSQDRGGQPQHF. Written as DNA, the CDR3 is TGCGCCAGCAGCCAAGACCGGGGGGGGCAGCCCCAGCATTTT.